This TCR beta chain originates from a study of blood T cell repertoires in COVID-19 (TCRdb year 2020). With regard to the full study: Samples covering the acute and convalescent phases of COVID-19 were provided by collaborators in the United States, Italy and Spain. The dataset comprised deeply sampled blood TCRbeta repertoires from subjects exposed to, actively infected with, or recovered from COVID-19. The repertoires were released in a freely available public database meant as a resource for research on the immune response to SARS-CoV-2. Sample metadata almost always included a de-identified subject ID, COVID-19 status, age in years and sex. Samples came from the ongoing ImmuneRACE study (first 160 participants) plus 1,254 subjects from 6 global collaborators. The prospective study material was composed of cDNA or gDNA derived from T cells, B-cell-depleted T cells, or PBMCs. Where available, HLA class I and class II types were taken from metadata supplied by the sample provider and were not determined by assay-based typing. Findings and caveats that apply to the study as a whole: The amount of clinical and demographic metadata varied by source and participant and was provided uncurated.

Taken from the germline V gene, the CDR1 and CDR2 loops are ENHRY and SYGVKD. Trimming takes 0 bases off V and 5 bases off J; junction bases not matched to a gene: 3. CDR3 length: 15 amino acids, cysteine to phenylalanine. Only CDR3 DNA is held: 45 bases, read in frame from base 1. Whole blood was collected in K2EDTA tubes by collaborating institutions according to the institutions' own protocols. For TCRbeta analysis, collaborator samples were shipped as frozen whole blood, as isolated PBMCs, or as DNA extracted from either sample type. The immunoSEQ Assay, a bias-controlled multiplex PCR, was used to amplify TCRbeta CDR3 regions from genomic DNA. The paper's data handling went like this. The number of nucleated cells in each sample was estimated from the amplification of reference gene primers within the assay. To quantify the absolute abundance of each unique TCRbeta CDR3 rearrangement, sequence reads were collapsed and filtered. For each sample, productive Simpson clonality was calculated as the square root of Simpson's diversity index over productive rearrangements. Imported from immuneACCESS, the table was reduced by TCRdb to in-frame sequences with V and J called. These copies leave out some clones; in studies compared against another copy, an unresolved V gene accounts for under half, and the cause of the remainder is not known. That table gives V, J and clone size, and the DNA gave D and trimming. The sample table shows approximately 120,000 clones, and 81% are seen once. Clones ranked in the top ten supply about 10% of the sample.

Of note for this clone: No antigen is known for it. Base qualities are not at hand, and no much larger clone is one base apart.

Sequencing was carried out using peripheral blood. The chain is assembled from TRBV10-3 and TRBJ1-4, with 7 middle bases fitting TRBD1. This clonotype originated in a human donor in a cohort sampled during active COVID-19. The CDR3 reads as follows: CAISESGTVNEKLFF. The nucleotide sequence is TGTGCCATCAGTGAGTCTGGGACAGTCAATGAAAAACTGTTTTTT.